This T cell receptor (beta chain) was documented in a study of CD8+ T cells in alopecia areata. The overall study: Treatment of the treated patients consisted of oral tofacitinib, 5 to 10 mg twice daily.

In alopecia areata patients, both lesional scalp punch biopsies and peripheral blood were collected. This CDR3 is 13 amino acids long. Germline lookup yields CDR1 GTSNPN and CDR2 SVGIG (reference sequence). V lost 5 bases to trimming and J lost 6 bases, with 16 bases between them. Extracted from the samples, RNA was reverse transcribed into cDNA to serve as the sequencing template. The data were produced by immunoSEQ multiplex PCR, yet TCRdb's version contains in-frame clones alone and is incomplete. The sample has fewer than 100,000 clones; less than 50% are singletons. This sequence was found in a human donor with alopecia areata. This sequence joins TRBV30 and TRBJ1-1, with a possible D match to TRBD1 (5 bases). Material for sequencing was CD4+ T cells sorted from blood. CDR3: CAWRGRSNAEAFF. In DNA form, the CDR3 reads TGTGCCTGGCGGGGCAGGTCAAATGCTGAAGCTTTCTTT.